The 15 T cell receptor beta chains below all came from one sample that was sequenced in a study of Graves' ophthalmopathy and Graves' hyperthyroidism. Amplified TCR beta CDR3 regions were obtained using RNA transcripts as template. The workflow started with a first-round RT-PCR run with HTBI primers and then moved on to a second-round multiplex PCR. Via MiXCR, TCRdb re-called the multiplex PCR reads, giving one row per CDR3 protein. The sample yields roughly 500,000 distinct CDR3 sequences, around 14% seen once. The sequencing sample was made of blood. The receptor set was obtained from a woman aged 30 to 39 with Graves' ophthalmopathy.

The genes are TRBV6-5 and TRBJ1-5, with a weak D call TRBD1 (6 bases). Looked up from germline, CDR1 is MNHEY and CDR2 is SVGAGI. This CDR3 spans 14 amino acids. V was shortened by 4 bases and J by 4 bases, with 11 bases between the two germline ends. The CDR3 sequence is CASSFHRENQPQHF. The DNA for the CDR3 is TGTGCCAGCAGTTTCCACAGGGAGAATCAGCCCCAGCATTTT.

This clonotype was detected ten times or more. V usage is TRBV12-3 or TRBV12-4 and J usage is TRBJ2-7; a possible D gene is TRBD1 (6 bases). V lost 8 bases and J 7 bases, leaving 15 bases between the germline ends. The CDR3 loop spans 12 amino acids. CDR3 residues: CASRDKQGEQYF. CDR3 in DNA: TGTGCCAGCCGGGACAAGCAAGGGGAGCAGTACTTC.

This clonotype appeared many times. The V gene is TRBV15, the J gene TRBJ2-7, with 8 bases identical to TRBD2. The CDR3 totals 14 residues. Germline V CDR1 and CDR2: LNHNV, YYDKDF (reference sequence). J lost 5 bases, V lost 4 bases, and 7 bases had no gene match. The CDR3 bases are TGTGCCACCAGCATGGGACTAGATAGCCACGAGCAGTACTTC. It is translated as CATSMGLDSHEQYF.

There are many counts of this clonotype. A read error may produce the germline difference seen at one junction end. The chain couples TRBV6-1 to TRBJ1-6; unclear D gene. The CDR3 runs 15 residues. Looked up from germline, CDR1 is MNHNS and CDR2 is SASEGT. The CDR3 coding sequence is TGTGCCAGCCGTGAGGACGCCCGCGCTAATTCACCCCTCCACTTT. Translated, it gives CASREDARANSPLHF.

The sample holds many counts of this clonotype. V gene TRBV7-6 combines with J gene TRBJ1-5; D unclear. The CDR3 spans 13 residues. Germline CDR1 is SGHVS and CDR2 is FNYEAQ. Trimming shortened V by 1 base and J by 3 bases, and 4 bases separated the two germline ends. This chain's CDR3 is CASSLETNQPQHF. Here the CDR3 DNA reads TGTGCCAGCAGCTTAGAAACCAATCAGCCCCAGCATTTT.

This clonotype showed up many times. This chain links TRBV29-1 with TRBJ1-2; D perhaps matches TRBD1 (6 bases). The V gene's germline CDR1 is SQVTM and CDR2 ANQGSEA. V lost 5 bases to trimming and J lost 4 bases, with 11 bases between them. CDR3 size: 12 residues. For the CDR3, the DNA is TGCAGCGTTAACGGACAGTCCTATGGCTACACCTTC. It translates to CSVNGQSYGYTF.

This clonotype was recorded at least ten times. The chain has TRBV6-1 and TRBJ2-4; 12 bases are a match to TRBD2. The germline V gene has CDR1 MNHNS and CDR2 SASEGT. J gave up 0 bases and V 2 bases, and 5 bases lay outside the gene matches. This CDR3 has 18 residues. The CDR3 is CASSERGTSGLAKNIQYF. The CDR3, as DNA: TGTGCCAGCAGTGAAAGGGGGACTAGCGGGCTAGCCAAAAACATTCAGTACTTC.

The chain has TRBV6-5 and TRBJ1-1, with 9 bases that match TRBD1. The CDR3 runs 17 residues. Germline V gene sequence: CDR1 MNHEY, CDR2 SVGAGI. Trimming removed 2 bases from V and 1 base from J; junction bases left unmatched: 8. The CDR3 DNA sequence: TGTGCCAGCAGTTACCGCGCATCGGGACAGGGGAACACTGAAGCTTTCTTT. Translation gives CASSYRASGQGNTEAFF.

V usage is TRBV19 and J usage is TRBJ1-5; D is undetermined. V lost 7 bases and J lost 3, with 16 bases in between. The V gene's germline CDR1 is LNHDA and CDR2 SQIVND (reference sequence). This CDR3 contains 15 residues. CDR3 DNA sequence: TGTGCCAGTATTAACTCGGGCCCGCTCAATCAGCCCCAGCATTTT. This codes for CASINSGPLNQPQHF.

The sample holds many counts of this clonotype. J is TRBJ1-6 and V is TRBV28, with 9 bases matching TRBD1. The CDR3 is made up of 15 amino acids. The junction had 7 bases not matched to a gene; V was cut back by 5 bases and J by 8 bases. Germline loops: CDR1 MDHEN, CDR2 SYDVKM. The CDR3: CASSDPTGGDSPLHF. The CDR3 DNA reads TGTGCCAGCAGTGACCCGACAGGGGGAGATTCACCCCTCCACTTT.

This clonotype has a count of ten or more. The V gene is TRBV2, the J gene TRBJ1-2, with TRBD1 matching over 8 bases. The CDR3 runs to 13 residues. CDR1 SNHLY and CDR2 FYNNEI come from the germline V gene. V was pared by 3 bases and J by 6 bases, with 3 bases of the junction left unmatched. CDR3 DNA: TGTGCCAGCAGTGATTTGGGACAGGATGGCTACACCTTC. Its protein is CASSDLGQDGYTF.

Turning to this clonotype: A much larger clone is a single base away; this may be a read error. The CDR3 loop is CSARGQNYNSHLHF. The CDR3 bases are TGCAGTGCTAGAGGGCAGAACTATAATTCACACCTCCACTTT. This sequence joins TRBV20-1 and TRBJ1-6; D gene uncertain. The CDR3 length is 14 residues. Per germline, CDR1 DFQATT and CDR2 SNEGSKA (reference sequence).

The chain recombines TRBV6-2 or TRBV6-3 with TRBJ2-2, with TRBD2 matching over 14 bases. CDR1 is MNHEY and CDR2 is SVGEGT in the germline V gene. Trimming at V came to 5 bases and at J to 5 bases, leaving 13 bases not matched to a gene. There are 19 residues in the CDR3. In DNA form, the CDR3 reads TGTGCCAGCAGTCGATCTGCCGGGACTAGCGGGGGTAGGACCGGGGAGCTGTTTTTT. It yields the protein CASSRSAGTSGGRTGELFF.

The genes are TRBV11-2 and TRBJ2-6, with 7 bases matching TRBD2. Germline assignment: CDR1 SGHAT and CDR2 FQNNGV. The CDR3 length is 16 residues. With V trimmed by 5 bases and J by 0 bases, 4 bases remained unmatched. CDR3 residues: CASSRRGVSGANVLTF. For the CDR3, the DNA is TGTGCCAGCAGCCGACGGGGGGTCTCTGGGGCCAACGTCCTGACTTTC.

The table lists this clonotype with many counts. The V and J genes are TRBV27 and TRBJ2-7, with 14 bases that match TRBD2. Germline V gene data show CDR1 as MNHEY and CDR2 as SMNVEV (reference sequence). With 8 bases clipped from V and 5 bases from J, the junction kept 14 bases outside the gene matches. The CDR3 consists of 17 residues. The CDR3 DNA sequence: TGTGCCAGCCTACCCCAACCGGGACTAGCGGGAGTCCACGAGCAGTACTTC. This codes for CASLPQPGLAGVHEQYF.